The following is a T cell receptor beta chain sequence with its context. The data belong to a study of blood T cell repertoires in COVID-19. Study-wide context: The United States, Italy and Spain were the sources of the acute and convalescent COVID-19 samples.

Germline loops: CDR1 MDHEN, CDR2 SYDVKM. The CDR3 loop spans 14 amino acids. V lost 10 bases to trimming and J lost 4 bases, with 20 bases between them. Sequenced by immunoSEQ multiplex PCR; TCRdb stores in-frame clones only, minus some. This table holds around 170,000 clones, about 84% found once. All enrollees were roughly 18 to 90 years old and from fewer than 30 US areas. Cohorts were assigned according to the clinical history that participants reported. Two negative PCRs, clearance, or symptom resolution characterized the recovered Cohort 3 donors. The chain has TRBV28 and TRBJ2-7; D not certain. The source material was PBMCs or T cells enriched from blood (not recorded which). This sequence originates from a woman in her 30s who had recovered from COVID-19. This CDR3 reads CATQVITTSYEQYF. The CDR3 region has the DNA TGTGCCACCCAAGTGATCACAACCTCTTACGAGCAGTACTTC.